This TCR beta chain was identified during a study of shared clonotypes between healthy human individuals. Germline loops: CDR1 MGHRA, CDR2 YSYEKL. The CDR3 sequence is 14 residues long. Trimming removed 1 base at V and 3 bases at J, with 9 bases between. Generated by immunoSEQ multiplex PCR, the TCRdb table keeps only in-frame clones and is missing some. The profile shows about 770,000 clones, approximately 72% of them singletons. The chain has TRBV4-1 and TRBJ2-5; D gene ambiguous. This receptor was identified in a woman aged 25 to 45 in good health. Sequenced sample: memory CD4+ T cells sorted from blood. As to subset: CD45RA-negative fraction. The CDR3 is CASSQADYKETQYF. CDR3 sequence (DNA): TGCGCCAGCAGCCAAGCGGATTACAAAGAGACCCAGTACTTC.